A single sample is the source of the 16 T cell receptor beta chains below, sequenced in a study of shared clonotypes between healthy human individuals. Data came from immunoSEQ multiplex PCR; TCRdb stores just in-frame clones and leaves some out. The data hold about 470,000 clones, with about four fifths observed a single time. Source material: PBMCs. The receptor source for this set is a woman in her thirties or forties in good health. Some clones in this sample may be carry-over from other donors' samples.

The chain links TRBV5-1 to TRBJ2-7; 9 bases are shared with TRBD1. Germline assignment: CDR1 SGHRS and CDR2 YFSETQ. The CDR3 is 12 amino acids. V was pared by 4 bases and J by 6 bases, with 2 bases of the junction left unmatched. Written as DNA, the CDR3 is TGCGCCAGCAGCGGGACAGGGCCCGAGCAGTACTTC. It specifies CASSGTGPEQYF.

As to this clone: Germline is not matched at one junction end, which may reflect a read error. This chain uses TRBV18 with TRBJ1-4; 8 nucleotides line up with TRBD1. The CDR3 runs to 15 residues. Germline V gives CDR1 KGHSH, CDR2 LQKENI. CDR3 amino acids: CASSPQGATNEKLFF. The CDR3, as DNA: TGTGCCAGCTCTCCACAGGGGGCAACTAATGAAAAACTGTTTTTT.

The J gene is TRBJ2-5, the V gene TRBV21-1. TRBV21-1 is deemed a pseudogene. The CDR3 spans 14 residues. CDR3 amino acids: CASSKAGPQETQYF. CDR3 coding DNA: TGTGCCAGCAGCAAAGCAGGGCCCCAAGAGACCCAGTACTTC.

The genes are TRBV29-1 and TRBJ2-5; D call uncertain. This CDR3 contains 13 residues. CDR1 is SQVTM, CDR2 ANQGSEA, per germline. V shed 4 bases and J shed 1 base, with 10 bases lying between them. CDR3 sequence: CSVGSRSQETQYF. DNA of the CDR3: TGCAGCGTTGGGTCCCGGAGCCAAGAGACCCAGTACTTC.

V and J are TRBV15 and TRBJ2-1, with D perhaps TRBD2 (5 bases). Trimming pared 5 bases from V and 3 bases from J, leaving 14 bases between. Germline lookup yields CDR1 LNHNV and CDR2 YYDKDF (reference sequence). CDR3 length equals 15 residues. The CDR3 DNA follows: TGTGCCACCAGCCTGGAGGAGGCCCGCTACAATGAGCAGTTCTTC. Translation gives CATSLEEARYNEQFF.

The J gene is TRBJ1-1, the V gene TRBV2; D remains ambiguous. CDR1 SNHLY and CDR2 FYNNEI come from the germline V gene. This CDR3 contains 14 residues. Trimming stripped 8 bases from V and 1 base from J, with 14 bases between. This CDR3 is CASVLATSNTEAFF. The CDR3 bases are TGTGCCAGCGTGTTAGCGACATCGAACACTGAAGCTTTCTTT.

V gene TRBV5-5 combines with J gene TRBJ2-7, with D possibly being TRBD1 (7 bases). V was trimmed by 6 bases and J by 3 bases, leaving 22 bases between them. Germline CDR1 is SGHKS and CDR2 is YYEKEE (reference sequence). The CDR3 is 16 residues long. The CDR3 region is CASTSAPRDSRYEQYF. The CDR3 region has the DNA TGTGCCAGCACCTCAGCCCCGCGGGACAGTCGCTACGAGCAGTACTTC.

V and J are TRBV10-3 and TRBJ2-1, with TRBD1 matching 9 bases. Germline V CDR1 and CDR2: ENHRY, SYGVKD. V gave up 2 bases and J gave up 0 bases; unmatched junction bases: 2. The length of the CDR3 is 16 residues. This CDR3 reads CAISEEDRGSYNEQFF. DNA of the CDR3: TGTGCCATCAGTGAGGAGGACAGGGGCTCCTACAATGAGCAGTTCTTC.

This clone was recorded only once. V is TRBV7-2 and J is TRBJ2-3, with 9 bases identical to TRBD2. Germline V CDR1 and CDR2: SGHTA, FQGNSA. The CDR3 is made up of 16 amino acids. Losses at the gene ends were 5 bases for V and 2 bases for J; bases not matched to a gene: 8. CDR3 DNA sequence: TGTGCCAGCAGCCAAAGTCGCGGGAGGGCCACAGATACGCAGTATTTT. Its translation: CASSQSRGRATDTQYF.

The chain joins TRBV28 to TRBJ1-3; D is unclear. Per germline, CDR1 MDHEN and CDR2 SYDVKM. CDR3 length equals 13 residues. Trimming left V 7 bases short and J 11 bases short, with 18 bases between. DNA for the CDR3: TGTGCCAGCACATCAAGCTTGGCGAGTGCCATATATTTT. As protein: CASTSSLASAIYF.

This clone came up a few times. The J gene is TRBJ2-7, the V gene TRBV6-1, with D possibly TRBD2 on 7 matching bases. CDR3 length equals 14 residues. Germline CDR1 is MNHNS and CDR2 is SASEGT. Trimming stripped 7 bases from V and 0 bases from J, with 13 bases between. The DNA of the CDR3 is TGTGCCAGCACCGGGGGGCTGAGCTCCTACGAGCAGTACTTC. Translated, it gives CASTGGLSSYEQYF.

This clone has just a few counts. The chain links TRBV10-2 to TRBJ2-3; 13 positions agree with TRBD2. Germline trimming cut 5 bases from V and 3 bases from J; bases unmatched to any gene: 14. The CDR3 is made up of 19 amino acids. Germline V gene data show CDR1 as WSHSY and CDR2 as SAAADI. The DNA for the CDR3 is TGCGCCAGCAGTCCTAGGACTAGCGGGAGCAGTTACGGTACAGATACGCAGTATTTT. Amino acids: CASSPRTSGSSYGTDTQYF.

This clone occurred a few times. This chain connects TRBV19 to TRBJ2-2, with 8 positions matching TRBD1. The ends lost 8 bases at V and 7 bases at J; junction bases unmatched: 15. The germline V gene encodes CDR1 LNHDA and CDR2 SQIVND (reference sequence). The CDR3 contains 16 residues. CDR3 sequence: CASGGPGQGAGGELFF. Here the CDR3 DNA reads TGTGCCAGTGGCGGGCCAGGGCAGGGGGCTGGCGGGGAGCTGTTTTTT.

The chain couples TRBV18 to TRBJ1-5; no firm D call. In germline, CDR1 is KGHSH, CDR2 LQKENI. V was pared by 3 bases and J by 3 bases, with 6 bases between. This CDR3 is 13 amino acids long. CDR3 protein: CASSPEYNQPQHF. CDR3 nucleotide sequence: TGTGCCAGCTCACCGGAGTACAATCAGCCCCAGCATTTT.

For the CDR3, the DNA is TGTGCCAGCAGCTTGTGGGACTACGAGCAGTACTTC. Its protein is CASSLWDYEQYF. V and J are TRBV5-5 and TRBJ2-7; no clear D. The CDR3 loop spans 12 amino acids. Germline CDR1 is SGHKS and CDR2 is YYEKEE (reference sequence). V lost 1 base to trimming and J lost 3 bases, with 5 bases between them.

CDR3 residues: CASSSTDTQYF. The CDR3 nucleotides are TGTGCCAGCTCGAGCACAGATACGCAGTATTTT. The chain combines TRBV6-1 with TRBJ2-3; D not resolved. Trimming cost V 8 bases and J 0 bases, with 3 bases left between them. This CDR3 is built from 11 residues. Germline loops: CDR1 MNHNS, CDR2 SASEGT.